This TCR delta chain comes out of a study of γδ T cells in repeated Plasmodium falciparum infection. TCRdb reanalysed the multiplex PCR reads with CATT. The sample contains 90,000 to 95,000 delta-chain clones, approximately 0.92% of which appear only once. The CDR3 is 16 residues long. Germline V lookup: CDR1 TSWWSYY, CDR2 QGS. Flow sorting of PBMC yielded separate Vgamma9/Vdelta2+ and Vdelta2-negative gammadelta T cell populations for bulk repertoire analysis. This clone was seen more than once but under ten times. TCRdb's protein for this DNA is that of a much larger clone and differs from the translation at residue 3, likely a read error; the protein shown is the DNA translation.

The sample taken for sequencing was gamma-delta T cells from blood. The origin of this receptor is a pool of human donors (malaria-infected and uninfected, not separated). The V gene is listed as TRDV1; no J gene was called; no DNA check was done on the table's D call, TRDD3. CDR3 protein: CAPGELAYRTGGRLIF. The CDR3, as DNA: TGTGCTCCTGGGGAACTCGCGTACCGTACTGGGGGCCGCCTCATCTTT.